This TCR beta chain comes out of a study of cytomegalovirus exposure and HLA in healthy donors. Study findings and constraints: Cytomegalovirus association was listed for 164 TCR beta chains.

A note on this clone: The antigen is not known.

CDR3 length: 16 amino acids. Germline V gene sequence: CDR1 MNHEY, CDR2 SMNVEV (reference sequence). Trimming took off 6 bases at V and 2 bases at J, with 17 bases between the two ends. The PCR made use of 60 Vbeta and 13 Jbeta primers. Clones were read by immunoSEQ multiplex PCR, and TCRdb kept only the in-frame ones, dropping some. The sample lists around 150,000 clones, 55% to 80% seen once, with roughly 7% in the top ten. What was sequenced was PBMCs. This sequence was found in a woman aged 55-70 years in good health and CMV-seropositive. The chain employs TRBV27 and TRBJ1-5, with no clear D. In DNA, the CDR3 is TGTGCCAGCAGCCCCACTAGACACCTTTGCAATCAGCCCCAGCATTTT. Protein sequence: CASSPTRHLCNQPQHF.